Listed below are T cell receptor beta chains from one sample, sequenced in a study of blood T cell repertoires in COVID-19. Data came from immunoSEQ multiplex PCR; TCRdb stores just in-frame clones and leaves some out. This sample yields around 100,000 clones, of which 70% to 80% are seen a single time; 20% to 25% belongs to the top ten. The material sequenced was peripheral blood. Receptors originate from a man between 65 and 85 years old with active or convalescent COVID-19. Each CDR3 is given with its conserved first and last residue. Fields, in order: D gene, J gene, V gene, clone size, CDR3 DNA, CDR3 protein. D genes are given only for firm matches. Not every row has a clone size; where given, it reads once, few, many or a size class.

d_gene: TRBD1; j_gene: TRBJ2-7; v_gene: TRBV9; abundance: .; CDR3nt: TGTGCCAGCAGCGCCCAATCAGGGGGCCGCGAGCAGTACTTC; CDR3aa: CASSAQSGGREQYF
d_gene: TRBD1; j_gene: TRBJ1-6; v_gene: TRBV5-1; abundance: .; CDR3nt: TGCGCCAGCAGCCCGGACAGGGAGAAGTCACCCCTCCACTTT; CDR3aa: CASSPDREKSPLHF
d_gene: TRBD1; j_gene: TRBJ1-2; v_gene: TRBV9; abundance: .; CDR3nt: TGTGCCAGTACACAGGGGGCCGCCTATGGCTACACCTTC; CDR3aa: CASTQGAAYGYTF
d_gene: .; j_gene: TRBJ2-1; v_gene: TRBV19; abundance: .; CDR3nt: TGTGCCAGTAGTTCATACAATGAGCAGTTCTTC; CDR3aa: CASSSYNEQFF
d_gene: .; j_gene: TRBJ2-7; v_gene: TRBV7-9; abundance: .; CDR3nt: TGTGCCAGCAGCTCCAACTCACTCGAGCAGTACTTC; CDR3aa: CASSSNSLEQYF
d_gene: TRBD1; j_gene: TRBJ2-3; v_gene: TRBV18; abundance: few; CDR3nt: TGTGCCAGCTCACCAAACAGGGGCACTAGCACAGATACGCAGTATTTT; CDR3aa: CASSPNRGTSTDTQYF
d_gene: .; j_gene: TRBJ1-2; v_gene: TRBV6-5; abundance: .; CDR3nt: TGTGCCAGCAGTTCTAAAGTAAGGGAGGGCTATGGCTACACCTTC; CDR3aa: CASSSKVREGYGYTF
d_gene: .; j_gene: TRBJ2-1; v_gene: TRBV11-2; abundance: .; CDR3nt: TGTGCCAGCAGCTTAGATGGGTTGTCTAGAAACCTTAATGAGCAGTTCTTC; CDR3aa: CASSLDGLSRNLNEQFF
d_gene: .; j_gene: TRBJ2-7; v_gene: TRBV5-6; abundance: .; CDR3nt: TGTGCCAGCAGCGTAAGCAGGTGGCCCTACGAGCAGTACTTC; CDR3aa: CASSVSRWPYEQYF
d_gene: .; j_gene: TRBJ1-4; v_gene: TRBV7-8; abundance: .; CDR3nt: TGTGCCAGCAGCTCCGGACAGCGGAAACTGTTTTTT; CDR3aa: CASSSGQRKLFF